These 5 T cell receptor beta chains share one sample of origin, sequenced in a study of T cells after yellow fever vaccination. TCRdb independently ran MiXCR on the 5' RACE reads; one entry per CDR3 protein. The table lists roughly 500,000 distinct CDR3 sequences, roughly 21% of them singletons. The specimen was PBMCs, collected 15 days after the yellow fever booster vaccination. Receptors originate from a man aged 30 to 39 who received the YFV17D yellow fever vaccine.

This clonotype was seen only a few times. This chain's CDR3 is CATSNWVGETQYF. CDR3 nucleotide sequence: TGTGCCACCAGCAATTGGGTGGGGGAGACCCAGTACTTC. This rearrangement joins TRBV15 to TRBJ2-5, with unresolved D. V lost 4 bases, J lost 5 bases, and 11 bases lay in between. From germline, CDR1 is LNHNV and CDR2 YYDKDF (reference sequence). CDR3 size: 13 residues.

The chain carries TRBV20-1 and TRBJ2-3; D perhaps matches TRBD1 (6 bases). The germline CDR1 and CDR2 sequences are DFQATT and SNEGSKA (reference sequence). V was pared by 0 bases and J by 2 bases, with 12 bases between. This CDR3 comprises 15 residues. CDR3 protein: CSAREGATPTDTQYF. The DNA of the CDR3 is TGCAGTGCTAGAGAGGGGGCTACACCCACAGATACGCAGTATTTT.

The chain recombines TRBV5-1 with TRBJ2-2; 15 bases match TRBD2. After removal of 7 bases from V and 4 bases from J, the junction contained 8 bases not matched to a gene. Germline V lookup: CDR1 SGHRS, CDR2 YFSETQ. The CDR3 has 17 residues. The CDR3 sequence is CASRPGTSGRSTGELFF. The CDR3 nucleotides are TGCGCCAGCCGTCCCGGGACTAGCGGGAGGAGCACCGGGGAGCTGTTTTTT.

The chain has TRBV12-3 or TRBV12-4 and TRBJ2-1; D gene uncertain. Deletions cut 5 bases from V and 0 bases from J, with 11 bases between. The CDR3 consists of 15 residues. For the CDR3, the DNA is TGTGCCAGCAGTCGGCCGGGCCTCTCCTACAATGAGCAGTTCTTC. It encodes CASSRPGLSYNEQFF.

The chain couples TRBV6-2 or TRBV6-3 to TRBJ2-7; TRBD2 might be the D (5 bases). Trimming removed 2 bases at V and 2 bases at J, with 13 bases between. The germline CDR1 and CDR2 sequences are MNHEY and SVGEGT. This CDR3 has 15 residues. This chain's CDR3 is CASSYGETGAYEQYF. In DNA form, the CDR3 reads TGTGCCAGCAGTTACGGGGAGACTGGAGCCTACGAGCAGTACTTC.